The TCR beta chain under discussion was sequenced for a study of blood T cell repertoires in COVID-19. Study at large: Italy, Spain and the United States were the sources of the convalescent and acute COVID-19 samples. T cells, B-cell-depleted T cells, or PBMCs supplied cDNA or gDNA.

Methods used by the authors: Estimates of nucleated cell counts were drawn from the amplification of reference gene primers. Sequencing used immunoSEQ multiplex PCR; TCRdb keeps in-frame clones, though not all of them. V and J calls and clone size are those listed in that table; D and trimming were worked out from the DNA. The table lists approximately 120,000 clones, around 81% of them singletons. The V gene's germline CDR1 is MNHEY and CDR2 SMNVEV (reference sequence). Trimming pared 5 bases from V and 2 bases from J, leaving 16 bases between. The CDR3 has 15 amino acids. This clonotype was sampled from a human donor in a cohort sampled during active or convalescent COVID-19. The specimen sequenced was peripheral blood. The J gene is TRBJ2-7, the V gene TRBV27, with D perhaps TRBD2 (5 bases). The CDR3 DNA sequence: TGTGCCAGCAGTCCGCGGGCAGGCCCTCCCTACGAGCAGTACTTC. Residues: CASSPRAGPPYEQYF.